This T cell receptor beta chain was retrieved from a study of beta chain features in type 1 diabetes. Study information: When patients were set against healthy donors, age, gender and cell yields were similar. Study-wide results and limits: Cells with high TCR expression could be over-represented when cDNA is sequenced. Type 1 diabetes patients showed fewer insertions and more deletions at VDJ junctions. Shorter TCRB CDR3s, moderately but significantly so, were found in Type 1 diabetes patients in all four CD4+ subsets.

Expressed TCRB transcripts were sequenced because the isolated RNA had all been reverse transcribed beforehand. Sequenced naive, central memory and regulatory T cell samples produced an average of about 3.9 million reads. Repertoires were generated with immunoSEQ multiplex PCR, while TCRdb's copy carries only in-frame clones and drops some. The sample yields roughly 260,000 clones, around 20% seen once. The CDR3 runs 15 residues. With 4 bases removed from V and 1 base from J, the gap between germline ends came to 15 bases. Germline V gives CDR1 SGHDT, CDR2 YYEEEE. On this clone: Its matching antigen is unknown.

The chain combines TRBV5-6 with TRBJ2-7, with D possibly TRBD1 on 5 matching bases. This sequence was found in a middle-aged woman with type 1 diabetes. Input material: naive CD4+ T cells from blood. The CDR3 loop is CASSRRAGKSYEQYF. CDR3 nucleotides: TGTGCCAGCAGCCGCAGGGCAGGAAAGTCCTACGAGCAGTACTTC.